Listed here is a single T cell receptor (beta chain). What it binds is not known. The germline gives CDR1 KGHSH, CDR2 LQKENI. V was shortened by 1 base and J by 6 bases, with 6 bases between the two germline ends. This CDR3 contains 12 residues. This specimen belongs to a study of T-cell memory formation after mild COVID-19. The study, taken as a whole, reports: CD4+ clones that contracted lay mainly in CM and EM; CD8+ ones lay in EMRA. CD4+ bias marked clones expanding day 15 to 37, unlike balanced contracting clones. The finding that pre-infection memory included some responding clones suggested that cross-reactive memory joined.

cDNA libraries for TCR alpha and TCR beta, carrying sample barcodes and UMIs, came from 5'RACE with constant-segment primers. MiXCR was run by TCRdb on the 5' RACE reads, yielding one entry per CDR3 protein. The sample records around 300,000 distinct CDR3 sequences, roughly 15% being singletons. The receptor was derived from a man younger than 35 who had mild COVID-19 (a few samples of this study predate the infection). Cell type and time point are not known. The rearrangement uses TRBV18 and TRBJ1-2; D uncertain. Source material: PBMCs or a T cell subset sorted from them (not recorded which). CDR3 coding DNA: TGTGCCAGCTCACCACTGGGGAATGGCTACACCTTC. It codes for CASSPLGNGYTF.